This T cell receptor beta chain was captured by sequencing in a study of shared clonotypes between healthy human individuals (TCRdb year 2020). About the full investigation: The cohort comprised two women and three men aged 18 to 49 years. For each donor, three plates each were used for CD4 naive and CD4 memory, two plates were used for CD8 naive, and one plate was used for CD8 memory. Blood TCR repertoires of roughly five healthy adults were deeply sequenced to estimate repertoire size and the extent of clonotype sharing between individuals. To increase sequencing depth and limit assay-specific biases, TCR repertoire library preparation and sequencing were carried out by different laboratories using diverse techniques. Per donor, leukapheresis produced somewhere between about 0.85 and 8.9 billion PBMCs.

The CDR3 measures 14 amino acids from cysteine to phenylalanine. The read is trimmed to its CDR3 DNA, 42 bases read in frame from base 1. The junction shows trimming of 6 bases on V and 3 bases on J, and the gene matches do not reach 6 bases of it. The germline V gene supplies CDR1 SGHDN and CDR2 FVKESK. Study-wide conclusions, independent of this receptor: Sampling was restricted to blood, and TCR repertoires in tissue are likely to differ from TCR repertoires in blood. Incomplete sequencing was indicated by rarefaction of sorted-subset datasets, despite the large sequencing depth. Compared with non-shared clonotypes, the clonotypes found in all four sorted-subset donors had higher generation probabilities. Estimated clonotype richness was generally larger for naive than for memory subsets. Pairwise subsampling led to the expectation that sequencing depth would affect the degree of clonotype sharing among donors. Sharing across several donors was observed for around 4.8% of naive CD4, under 4% of naive CD8, 2.3% of memory CD4, and around 0.42% of memory CD8 clonotypes. The small number of donors limited the genetic and exposure-history diversity represented.

This clone was counted between two and nine times. This receptor's antigen is unknown. Base quality data are lacking; no much larger clone is found one base away. Using the deep immunoSEQ assay, multiplex PCR amplified TCR CDR3 regions from genomic DNA. For each cell subset, the extracted genomic DNA was distributed evenly across all wells of several immunoSEQ 96-well plates, and each plate served as one replicate. Each replicate PCR for sorted subsets received about 220 ng genomic DNA, equal to roughly 30,000 T cell genomes. Purified libraries were quantified with a Qubit 3.0 fluorometer, sized on a Bioanalyzer 2100, and re-quantified with the KAPA Library Quantification kit. Each immunoSEQ 96-well plate was sequenced on its own single-read 150-cycle Illumina NextSeq 550 flow cell. The paper's data handling went like this. Because the immunoSEQ output included only junctional sequences and no quality scores, the filtering could not be the same as the filtering used for full-length reads. To assign V/J genes and CDR3, sequences were annotated using PyIR, a Python wrapper for IgBLAST v1.9, with IMGT germline references. Reads were removed for weak V/J assignments (E-value above 1e-6), missing CDR3, stop codons, out-of-frame junctions, or ambiguous translated residues. V3J clonotypes were defined by identical inferred V gene, J gene, and CDR3 amino acid sequence. Percentage overlap between repertoires was calculated by dividing the number of shared unique clonotypes by the size of the smaller repertoire. Richness of each repertoire was evaluated using RTK rarefaction, the Chao1 estimator, and Recon v2.1 estimates of unobserved clonotypes. For all TCRbeta clonotypes obtained by the gDNA method from a few donors, generation probabilities were computed with OLGA. TCRdb mirrors the immuneACCESS table, restricted to in-frame sequences. Some clones are absent from its copies; in checked studies, under half trace to an unresolved V gene, and the reason for the others is unknown. The V and J calls and clone size were taken over from that table, and D and trimming were inferred from the DNA. The sample table holds 600,000 to 800,000 clones, of which approximately 77% were seen once. Of the sample, over 1.5% is held by the ten largest clones.

The donors were healthy, HIV-negative adults who had no recently reported acute infections or vaccinations. All donors were Caucasian adults living in Nashville, Tennessee, USA. Magnetic negative selection was used to enrich CD4+ T cells, after which naive cells were positively selected on CD45RA and the negative fraction became the memory subset. Blood was collected by leukapheresis, and PBMCs were isolated by Ficoll-Histopaque density gradient centrifugation and then cryopreserved in liquid nitrogen vapor phase. Analytical flow cytometry was used to check the purity and quantity of every magnetically sorted T cell population. From each sorted fraction, genomic DNA was isolated and quantified by UV absorbance on a Nanodrop 2000c.

This clonotype was obtained from a woman aged 25 to 39 in good health. This sequence uses TRBV14 and TRBJ2-3; 7 bases in the junction line up with TRBD1. Material for sequencing was memory CD4+ T cells sorted from blood. Sample cell subset or site, as interpreted from the label and publication: CD45RA-negative fraction. The DNA sequence follows: TGTGCCAGCAGTACCGACAGGGTAACAGATACGCAGTATTTT. It translates as CASSTDRVTDTQYF.